This TCR beta chain was obtained from a study of cytomegalovirus exposure and HLA in healthy donors. Study background: There were approximately 80 million unique TCRs (from HLA-typed donors) in an early data release.

This PCR relied on a set of 60 Vbeta primers and 13 Jbeta primers. Profiling relied on immunoSEQ multiplex PCR, and the TCRdb table lists in-frame clones only, not all of them. The data contain approximately 200,000 clones, around 80% of them singletons. General study points: Later analysis reportedly placed an Asian-associated ancestry cluster below the roughly 670-donor mean in N-insertions.

In the case of this clone: The antigen is not known.

V lost 6 bases, J lost 1 base, and 3 bases stayed unmatched. The germline CDR1 and CDR2 sequences are MNHNS and SASEGT. CDR3 length: 13 residues. The rearrangement joins TRBV6-1 to TRBJ2-7; 7 bases match TRBD1. This receptor was taken from a man between 35 and 55 years old in good health and CMV-seronegative. Sequences were obtained from PBMCs. The CDR3 bases are TGTGCCAGCAGGGCGACAGGGTCCTACGAGCAGTACTTC. Translated, it gives CASRATGSYEQYF.